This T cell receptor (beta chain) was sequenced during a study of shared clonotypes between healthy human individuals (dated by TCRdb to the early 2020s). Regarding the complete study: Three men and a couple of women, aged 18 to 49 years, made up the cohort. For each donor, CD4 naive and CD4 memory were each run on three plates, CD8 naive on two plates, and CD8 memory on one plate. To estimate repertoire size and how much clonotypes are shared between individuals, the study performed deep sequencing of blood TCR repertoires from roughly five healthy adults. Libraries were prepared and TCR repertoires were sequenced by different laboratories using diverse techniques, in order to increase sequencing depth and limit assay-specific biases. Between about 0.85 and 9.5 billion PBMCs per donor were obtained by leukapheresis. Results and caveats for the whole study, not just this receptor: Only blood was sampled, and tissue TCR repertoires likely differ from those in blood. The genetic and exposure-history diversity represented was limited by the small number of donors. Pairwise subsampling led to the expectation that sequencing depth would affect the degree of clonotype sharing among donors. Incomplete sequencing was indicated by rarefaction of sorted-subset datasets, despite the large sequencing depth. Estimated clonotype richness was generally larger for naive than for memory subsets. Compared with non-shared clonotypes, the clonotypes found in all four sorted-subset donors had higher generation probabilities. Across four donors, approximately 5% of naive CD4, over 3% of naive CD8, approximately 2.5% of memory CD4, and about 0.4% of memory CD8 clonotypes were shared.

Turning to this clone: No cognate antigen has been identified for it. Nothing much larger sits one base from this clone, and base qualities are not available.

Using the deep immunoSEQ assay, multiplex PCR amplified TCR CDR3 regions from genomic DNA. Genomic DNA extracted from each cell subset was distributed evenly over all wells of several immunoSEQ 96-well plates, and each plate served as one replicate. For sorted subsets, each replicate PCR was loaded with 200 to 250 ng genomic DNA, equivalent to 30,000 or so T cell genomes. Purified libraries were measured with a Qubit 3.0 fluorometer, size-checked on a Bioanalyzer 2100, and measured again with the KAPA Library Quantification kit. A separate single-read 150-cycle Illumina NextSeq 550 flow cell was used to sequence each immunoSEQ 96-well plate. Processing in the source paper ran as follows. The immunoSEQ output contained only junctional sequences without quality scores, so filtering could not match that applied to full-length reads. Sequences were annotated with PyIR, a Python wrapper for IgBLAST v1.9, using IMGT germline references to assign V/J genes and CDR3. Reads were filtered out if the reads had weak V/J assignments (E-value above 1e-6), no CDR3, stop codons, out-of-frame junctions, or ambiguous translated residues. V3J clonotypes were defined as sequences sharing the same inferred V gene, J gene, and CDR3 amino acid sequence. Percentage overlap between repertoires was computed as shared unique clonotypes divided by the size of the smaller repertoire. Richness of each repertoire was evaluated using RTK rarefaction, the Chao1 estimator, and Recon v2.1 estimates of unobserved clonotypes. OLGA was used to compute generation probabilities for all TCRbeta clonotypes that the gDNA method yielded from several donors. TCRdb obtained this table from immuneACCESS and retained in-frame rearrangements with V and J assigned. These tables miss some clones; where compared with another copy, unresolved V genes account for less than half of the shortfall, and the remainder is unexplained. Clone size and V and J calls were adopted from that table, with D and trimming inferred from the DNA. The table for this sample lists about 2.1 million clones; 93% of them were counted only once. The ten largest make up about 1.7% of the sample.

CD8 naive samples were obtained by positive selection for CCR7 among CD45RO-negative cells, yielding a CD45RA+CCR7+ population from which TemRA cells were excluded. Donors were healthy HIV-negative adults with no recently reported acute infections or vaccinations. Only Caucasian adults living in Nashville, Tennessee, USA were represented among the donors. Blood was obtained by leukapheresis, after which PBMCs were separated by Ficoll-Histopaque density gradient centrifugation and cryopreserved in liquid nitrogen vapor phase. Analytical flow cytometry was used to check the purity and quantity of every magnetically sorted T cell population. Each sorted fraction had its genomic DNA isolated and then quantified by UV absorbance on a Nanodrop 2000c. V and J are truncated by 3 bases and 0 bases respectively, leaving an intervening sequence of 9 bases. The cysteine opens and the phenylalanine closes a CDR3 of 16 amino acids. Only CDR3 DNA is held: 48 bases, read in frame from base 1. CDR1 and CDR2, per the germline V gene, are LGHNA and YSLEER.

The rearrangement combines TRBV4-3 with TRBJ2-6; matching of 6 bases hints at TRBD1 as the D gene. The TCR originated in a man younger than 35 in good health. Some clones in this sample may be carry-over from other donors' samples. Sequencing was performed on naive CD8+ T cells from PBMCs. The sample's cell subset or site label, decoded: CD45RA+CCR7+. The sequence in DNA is TGCGCCAGCAGCCAGGGGGCAAGCTCTGGGGCCAACGTCCTGACTTTC. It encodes CASSQGASSGANVLTF.